Below, 5 T cell receptor beta chains from the same sample are listed, as sequenced in a study of blood T cells in healthy people across ages (dated by TCRdb to between 2015 and 2016). Library generation was performed with 5' RACE. The sequencer was an Illumina HiSeq 2500. The second PCR ran for about 7 to 11 cycles and used a J-beta primer mix along with a sample-barcoded 5' primer. Clones were called with MiXCR by TCRdb after fastp trimmed the public reads at Q25, and only in-frame beta chains were retained. Every distinct CDR3 protein forms one entry, paired with its most common genes and DNA. The sample table shows around 970,000 distinct CDR3 sequences, and about 53% are seen once. Of the sample, 20% to 25% is held by the ten largest clones. The sample was blood. These receptors originate from a woman aged 60-75 years in good health.

This clonotype was counted only a few times. V is TRBV20-1 and J is TRBJ1-4; TRBD1 is a possible D gene (5 bases). CDR1 is DFQATT, CDR2 SNEGSKA, per germline (reference sequence). The length of the CDR3 is 12 residues. The CDR3: CSPLGGNEKLFF. The CDR3 DNA sequence: TGCAGCCCTCTGGGGGGGAATGAAAAACTGTTTTTT.

This sequence joins TRBV21-1 and TRBJ1-1. TRBV21-1 is described as a pseudogene. CDR3 size: 13 residues. The CDR3 is CASSKPSTAEAFF. The CDR3 nucleotides read TGTGCCAGCAGCAAACCCTCCACCGCTGAAGCTTTCTTT.

The rearrangement links TRBV7-2 to TRBJ2-1; possible D gene TRBD1, 5 bases. Germline lookup yields CDR1 SGHTA and CDR2 FQGNSA. Trimming cost V 5 bases and J 6 bases, with 23 bases left between them. The CDR3 totals 17 residues. The CDR3 region has the DNA TGTGCCAGCAGCCCACGCCGCCCTAGGGGTCCCCGCAATGAGCAGTTCTTC. Its protein product is CASSPRRPRGPRNEQFF.

The chain employs TRBV11-2 and TRBJ2-5; 12 nucleotides agree with TRBD2. CDR3 length: 16 residues. Germline V lookup: CDR1 SGHAT, CDR2 FQNNGV. J lost 5 bases, V lost 5 bases, and 9 bases had no gene match. CDR3 region: CASSPLAGGPPETQYF. The CDR3 DNA sequence: TGTGCCAGCAGCCCTCTAGCGGGAGGGCCCCCGGAGACCCAGTACTTC. The full variable domain, with the rest looked up from reference TRBV11-2 and TRBJ2-5, is EAGVAQSPRYKIIEKRQSVAFWCNPISGHATLYWYQQILGQGPKLLIQFQNNGVVDDSQLPKDRFSAERLKGVDSTLKIQPAKLEDSAVYLCASSPLAGGPPETQYFGPGTRLLVL.

V usage is TRBV5-8 and J usage is TRBJ2-1; D is undetermined. This CDR3 has 18 residues. V lost 4 bases and J 4 bases, leaving 24 bases between the germline ends. The germline V gene has CDR1 SGHTS and CDR2 YDEGEE. CDR3 region: CASSRTFLGSRLYNEQFF. CDR3 nucleotide sequence: TGTGCCAGCAGCCGAACCTTCCTTGGGTCCCGCCTATACAATGAGCAGTTCTTC.